A single sample gave rise to the 8 T cell receptor beta chains below, sequenced in a study of long-term antiretroviral therapy in people with HIV. Sequencing relied on immunoSEQ assay v3.0, run at survey level. Produced via immunoSEQ multiplex PCR; TCRdb's table is partial and in-frame only. The sample carries tens of thousands of clones, 90% to 95% recorded once. This material consisted of unsorted PBMCs, taken more than 7.3 years after starting antiretroviral therapy. The receptors derive from a man in his fifties or sixties with HIV.

This clone was recorded once. The chain uses TRBV10-2 and TRBJ1-1; possible D gene TRBD1, 5 bases. CDR3 length: 15 residues. V lost 7 bases to trimming and J lost 5 bases, with 20 bases between them. Germline V gene sequence: CDR1 WSHSY, CDR2 SAAADI. The CDR3 here is CASTPAGGGGTEAFF. The CDR3 DNA reads as TGCGCCAGCACTCCCGCCGGGGGGGGAGGGACTGAAGCTTTCTTT.

J is TRBJ2-3 and V is TRBV5-1; 11 nucleotides align to TRBD2. The CDR3 loop spans 15 amino acids. Germline V gives CDR1 SGHRS, CDR2 YFSETQ. The V segment lost 3 bases and the J segment 1 base; nucleotides outside the gene matches: 1. CDR3 sequence (DNA): TGCGCCAGCAGCTATAGCGGGGGGGGCACAGATACGCAGTATTTT. Its protein product is CASSYSGGGTDTQYF.

The chain couples TRBV19 to TRBJ1-5, with D hard to call. The germline V gene has CDR1 LNHDA and CDR2 SQIVND (reference sequence). The germline V and J ends were trimmed by 2 bases and 2 bases, with 10 bases remaining between them. The length of the CDR3 is 15 residues. The CDR3 loop reads CASSISPSGNQPQHF. In DNA, the CDR3 is TGTGCCAGTAGTATAAGTCCCAGTGGCAATCAGCCCCAGCATTTT.

The V call is TRBV6-5, the J call TRBJ2-1, with D possibly matching TRBD2 (6 bases). This CDR3 region has 15 residues. Germline V CDR1 and CDR2: MNHEY, SVGAGI. Between the trimmed V and J ends, which lost 10 bases and 8 bases, there was a span of 24 bases. Here the CDR3 reads CAISVGQVPGDEQFF. The CDR3 nucleotides read TGTGCCATCAGCGTGGGGCAGGTCCCGGGGGATGAGCAGTTCTTC.

This clone came up once. V and J are TRBV5-1 and TRBJ1-4, with no clear D. Trimming left V 4 bases short and J 5 bases short, with 12 bases between. Germline CDR1 SGHRS, CDR2 YFSETQ. The CDR3 is 14 residues long. CDR3 protein: CASSPGDTNEKLFF. The CDR3 DNA reads as TGCGCCAGCAGCCCAGGAGATACGAATGAAAAACTGTTTTTT.

The CDR3 DNA reads as TGTGCCACCAGCAAGGTGGGGGGCGGAAGGACAGATACGCAGTATTTT. Protein sequence: CATSKVGGGRTDTQYF. The V gene is TRBV15, the J gene TRBJ2-3; D is possibly TRBD1 or TRBD2 (6 bases each). The germline V gene has CDR1 LNHNV and CDR2 YYDKDF (reference sequence). Deletions cut 4 bases from V and 3 bases from J, with 17 bases between. The length of the CDR3 is 16 residues.

The rearrangement links TRBV7-3 to TRBJ2-1; the D is unclear. Germline V gene sequence: CDR1 SGHTA, CDR2 FQGTGA. With 2 bases removed from V and 4 bases from J, the gap between germline ends came to 6 bases. The CDR3 runs to 13 residues. CDR3 amino acids: CASSLSFYNEQFF. In DNA form, the CDR3 reads TGTGCCAGCAGCTTATCCTTTTACAATGAGCAGTTCTTC.

The V call is TRBV18, the J call TRBJ2-2; a possible D gene is TRBD2 (5 bases). Germline V gives CDR1 KGHSH, CDR2 LQKENI. The V end was cut by 5 bases, the J end by 4 bases, with 8 bases between. This CDR3 has 13 amino acids. This chain's CDR3 is CASSRGPTGELFF. The CDR3 DNA reads TGTGCCAGCTCAAGAGGGCCCACCGGGGAGCTGTTTTTT.